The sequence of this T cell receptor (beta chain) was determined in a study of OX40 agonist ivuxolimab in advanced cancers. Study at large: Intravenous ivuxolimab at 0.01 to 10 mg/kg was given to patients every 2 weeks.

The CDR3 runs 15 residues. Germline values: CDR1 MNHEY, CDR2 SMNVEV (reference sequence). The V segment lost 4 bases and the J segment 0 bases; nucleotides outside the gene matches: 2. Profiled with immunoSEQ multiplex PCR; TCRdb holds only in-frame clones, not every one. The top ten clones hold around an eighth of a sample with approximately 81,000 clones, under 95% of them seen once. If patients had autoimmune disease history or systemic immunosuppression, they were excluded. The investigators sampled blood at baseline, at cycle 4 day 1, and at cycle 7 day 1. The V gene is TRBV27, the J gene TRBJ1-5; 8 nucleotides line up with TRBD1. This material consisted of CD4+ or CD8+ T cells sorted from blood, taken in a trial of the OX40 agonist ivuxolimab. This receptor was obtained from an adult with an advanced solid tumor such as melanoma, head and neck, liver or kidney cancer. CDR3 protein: CASSSDRASNQPQHF. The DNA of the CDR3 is TGTGCCAGCAGTTCGGACAGGGCTAGCAATCAGCCCCAGCATTTT.